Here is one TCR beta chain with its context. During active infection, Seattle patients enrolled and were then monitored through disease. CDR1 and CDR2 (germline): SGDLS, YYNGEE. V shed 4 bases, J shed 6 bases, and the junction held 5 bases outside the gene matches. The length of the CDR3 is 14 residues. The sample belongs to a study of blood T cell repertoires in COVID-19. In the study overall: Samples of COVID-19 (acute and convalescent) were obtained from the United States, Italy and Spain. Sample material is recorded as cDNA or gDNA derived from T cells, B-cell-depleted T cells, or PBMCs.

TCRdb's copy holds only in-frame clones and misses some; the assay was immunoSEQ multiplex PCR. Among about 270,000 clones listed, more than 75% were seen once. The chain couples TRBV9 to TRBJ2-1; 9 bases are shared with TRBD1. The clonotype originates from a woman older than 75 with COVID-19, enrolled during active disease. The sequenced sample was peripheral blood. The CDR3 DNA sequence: TGTGCCAGCAGCCCCGGGACAGGGCGCAATGAGCAGTTCTTC. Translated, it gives CASSPGTGRNEQFF.